The clone carrying this T cell receptor (beta chain) is medium-sized (0.01 to 0.1%) in the sample. Its target is not known. Libraries for naive CD8 T cells, which were made from around 20,000 to 1,000,000 sorted cells, drew on 10%, 30% or 50% of the RNA. The sample originates from a study of molecular identifiers for immune sequencing clone quantification. Background on the study: In replicates, the authors split RNA from around 20,000 or 100,000 naive CD8 cells five ways and sequenced four.

Trimming shortened V by 1 base and J by 0 bases, and 13 bases separated the two germline ends. There are 17 residues in the CDR3. Germline assignment: CDR1 LNHDA and CDR2 SQIVND (reference sequence). General observations from the study: Barcodes shared by identical TCR molecules could lead to underestimated sizes of highly expanded clones. The share of molecules held by clones above 20 RNA copies was over 98% in effector cells and under 1% in naive cells.

Each CDR3 protein is one row after TCRdb ran MiXCR on the PCR reads. The table lists 10,000 to 12,000 distinct CDR3 sequences, about a fifth of them singletons. The sequence derives from a human donor in good health. Some libraries in this study had Jurkat cell RNA spiked in. The chain couples TRBV19 to TRBJ1-5; tentatively, D is TRBD1 (5 bases). The sample was naive CD8+ T cells from blood, with Jurkat cell RNA spiked in. The subset: FACS-sorted CD8+CD4-CCR7+CD45RA+ naive T cells. The CDR3 DNA follows: TGTGCCAGTAGTATAGTTTCAGGGCTCTATAGCAATCAGCCCCAGCATTTT. It is translated as CASSIVSGLYSNQPQHF.